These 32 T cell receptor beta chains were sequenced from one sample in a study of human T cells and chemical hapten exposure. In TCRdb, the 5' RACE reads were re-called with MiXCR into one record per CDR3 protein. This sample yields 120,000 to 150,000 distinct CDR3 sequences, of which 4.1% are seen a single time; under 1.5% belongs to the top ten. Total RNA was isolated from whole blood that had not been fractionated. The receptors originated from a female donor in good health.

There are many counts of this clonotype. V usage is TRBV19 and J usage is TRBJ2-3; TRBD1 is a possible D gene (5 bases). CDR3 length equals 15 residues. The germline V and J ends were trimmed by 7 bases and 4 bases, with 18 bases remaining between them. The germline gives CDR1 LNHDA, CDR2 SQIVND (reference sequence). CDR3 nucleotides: TGTGCCAGTATTGGAAGGGGAATCTTTGCAGATACGCAGTATTTT. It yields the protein CASIGRGIFADTQYF.

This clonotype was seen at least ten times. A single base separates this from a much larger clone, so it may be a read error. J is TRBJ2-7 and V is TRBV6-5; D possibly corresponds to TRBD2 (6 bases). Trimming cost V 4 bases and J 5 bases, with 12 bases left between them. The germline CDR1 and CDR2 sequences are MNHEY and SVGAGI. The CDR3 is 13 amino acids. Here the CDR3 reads CASSSRRADEQYF. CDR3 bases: TGTGCCAGCAGTTCAAGGAGGGCTGACGAGCAGTACTTC.

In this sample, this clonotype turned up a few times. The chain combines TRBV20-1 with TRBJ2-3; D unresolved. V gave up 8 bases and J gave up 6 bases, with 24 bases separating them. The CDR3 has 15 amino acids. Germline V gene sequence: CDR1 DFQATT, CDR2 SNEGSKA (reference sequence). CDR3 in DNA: TGCAGTCTAACCTTGAGATACTCTCTGGGGGATACGCAGTATTTT. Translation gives CSLTLRYSLGDTQYF.

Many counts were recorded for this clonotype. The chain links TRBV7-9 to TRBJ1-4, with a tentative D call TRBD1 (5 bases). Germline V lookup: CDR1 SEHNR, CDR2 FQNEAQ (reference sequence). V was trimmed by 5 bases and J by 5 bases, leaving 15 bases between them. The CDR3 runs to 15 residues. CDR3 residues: CASSPMTAGNEKLFF. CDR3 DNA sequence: TGTGCCAGCAGCCCAATGACAGCCGGAAATGAAAAACTGTTTTTT.

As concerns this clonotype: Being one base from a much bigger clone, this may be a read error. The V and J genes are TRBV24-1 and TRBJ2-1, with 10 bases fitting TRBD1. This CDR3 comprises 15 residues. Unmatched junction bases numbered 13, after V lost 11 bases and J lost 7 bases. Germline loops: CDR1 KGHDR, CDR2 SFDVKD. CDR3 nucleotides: TGTGCCATCAGACCGACAGGGGGCGCAGGTAATGAGCAGTTCTTC. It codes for CAIRPTGGAGNEQFF.

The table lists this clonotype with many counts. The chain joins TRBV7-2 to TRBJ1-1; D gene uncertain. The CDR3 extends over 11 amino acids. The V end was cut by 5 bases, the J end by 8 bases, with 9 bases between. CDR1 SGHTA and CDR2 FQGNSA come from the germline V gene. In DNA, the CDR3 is TGTGCCAGCAGCCCGTACAAGGAAGCTTTCTTT. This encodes CASSPYKEAFF.

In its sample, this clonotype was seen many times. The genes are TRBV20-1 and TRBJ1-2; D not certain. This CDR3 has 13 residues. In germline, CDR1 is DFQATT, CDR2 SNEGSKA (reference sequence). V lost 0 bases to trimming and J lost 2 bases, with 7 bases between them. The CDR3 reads CSARDSQNYGYTF. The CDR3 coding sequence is TGCAGTGCTAGAGACAGTCAAAACTATGGCTACACCTTC.

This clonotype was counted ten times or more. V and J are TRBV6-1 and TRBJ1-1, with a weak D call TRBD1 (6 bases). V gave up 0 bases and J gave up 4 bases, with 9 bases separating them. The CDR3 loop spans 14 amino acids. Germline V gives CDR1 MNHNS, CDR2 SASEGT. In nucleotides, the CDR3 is TGTGCCAGCAGTGAAGCTGGACAGACCACTGAAGCTTTCTTT. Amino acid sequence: CASSEAGQTTEAFF.

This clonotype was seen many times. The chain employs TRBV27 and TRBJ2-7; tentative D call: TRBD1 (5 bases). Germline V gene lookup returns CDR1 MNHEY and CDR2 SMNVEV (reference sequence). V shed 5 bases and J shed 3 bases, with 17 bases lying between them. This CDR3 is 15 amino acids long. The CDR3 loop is CASSPQMVRGYEQYF. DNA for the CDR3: TGTGCCAGCAGTCCCCAGATGGTTAGGGGCTACGAGCAGTACTTC.

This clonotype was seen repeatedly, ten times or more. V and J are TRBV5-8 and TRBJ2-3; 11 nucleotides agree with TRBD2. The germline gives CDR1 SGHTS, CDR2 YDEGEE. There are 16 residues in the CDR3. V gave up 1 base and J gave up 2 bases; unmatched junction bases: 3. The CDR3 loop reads CASSLTSGRTTDTQYF. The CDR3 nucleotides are TGTGCCAGCAGCTTGACTAGCGGGAGAACCACAGATACGCAGTATTTT.

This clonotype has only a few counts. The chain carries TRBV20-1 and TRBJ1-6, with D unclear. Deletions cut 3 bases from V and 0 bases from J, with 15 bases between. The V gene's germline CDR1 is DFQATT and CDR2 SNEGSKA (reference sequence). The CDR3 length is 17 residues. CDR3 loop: CSARKGQISSYNSPLHF. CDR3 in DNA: TGCAGTGCTAGGAAAGGGCAGATAAGCTCCTATAATTCACCCCTCCACTTT.

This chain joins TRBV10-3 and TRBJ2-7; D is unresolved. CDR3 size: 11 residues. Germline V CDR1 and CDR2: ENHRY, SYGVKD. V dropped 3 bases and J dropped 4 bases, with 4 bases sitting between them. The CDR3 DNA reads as TGTGCCATCAGTGAAGGATACGAGCAGTACTTC. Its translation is CAISEGYEQYF.

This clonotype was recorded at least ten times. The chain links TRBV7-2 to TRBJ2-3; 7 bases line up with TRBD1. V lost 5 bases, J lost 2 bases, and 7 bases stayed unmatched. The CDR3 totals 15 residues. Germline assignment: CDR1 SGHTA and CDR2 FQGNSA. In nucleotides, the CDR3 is TGTGCCAGCAGCCACCGAGGGGGCCTCACAGATACGCAGTATTTT. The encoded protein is CASSHRGGLTDTQYF.

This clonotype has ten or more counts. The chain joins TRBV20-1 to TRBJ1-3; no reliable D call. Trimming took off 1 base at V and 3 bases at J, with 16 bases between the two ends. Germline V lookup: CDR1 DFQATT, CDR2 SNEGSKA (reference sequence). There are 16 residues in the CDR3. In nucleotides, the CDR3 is TGCAGTGCTAGAGCCTTTTTTTATTCGTGTGGAAACACCATATATTTT. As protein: CSARAFFYSCGNTIYF.

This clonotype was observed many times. DNA for the CDR3: TGTGCCAGCAGCCAAGATGTTAACTACTCTGGAAACACCATATATTTT. It yields the protein CASSQDVNYSGNTIYF. The chain links TRBV3-1 to TRBJ1-3; the D is unclear. The V and J ends lost 0 bases and 0 bases respectively, with 9 bases between them. The CDR3 runs 16 residues. CDR1 and CDR2 (germline): LGHDT, YNNKEL (reference sequence).

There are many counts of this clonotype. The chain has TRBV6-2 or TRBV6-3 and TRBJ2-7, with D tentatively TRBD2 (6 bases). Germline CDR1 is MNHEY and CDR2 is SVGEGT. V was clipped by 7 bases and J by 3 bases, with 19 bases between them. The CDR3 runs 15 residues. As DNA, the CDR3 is TGTGCCAGCATTCAAATCGGGCGGGGAAACTACGAGCAGTACTTC. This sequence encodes CASIQIGRGNYEQYF.

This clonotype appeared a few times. The CDR3 DNA reads as TGTGCCAGCAGCTTGGGGCGGGCGGGCGAAAAACTGTTTTTT. It is translated as CASSLGRAGEKLFF. The gene calls are TRBV5-4 and TRBJ1-4; D not resolved. CDR1 and CDR2 (germline): SGHNT, YYREEE (reference sequence). The CDR3 is 14 residues long. V was shortened by 0 bases and J by 8 bases, with 11 bases between the two germline ends.

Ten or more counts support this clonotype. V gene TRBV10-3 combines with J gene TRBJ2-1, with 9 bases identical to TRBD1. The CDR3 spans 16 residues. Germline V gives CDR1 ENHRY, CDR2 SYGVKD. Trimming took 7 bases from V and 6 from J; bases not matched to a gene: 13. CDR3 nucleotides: TGTGCCATCAATCTGGACGGGACAGGGAAATTCAATGAGCAGTTCTTC. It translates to CAINLDGTGKFNEQFF.

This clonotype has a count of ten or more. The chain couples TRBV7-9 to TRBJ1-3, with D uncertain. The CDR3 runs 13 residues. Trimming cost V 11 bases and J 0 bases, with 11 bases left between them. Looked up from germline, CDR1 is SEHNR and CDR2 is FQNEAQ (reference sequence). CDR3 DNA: TGTGCCGTGGAGGCCAGCTCTGGAAACACCATATATTTT. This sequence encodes CAVEASSGNTIYF.

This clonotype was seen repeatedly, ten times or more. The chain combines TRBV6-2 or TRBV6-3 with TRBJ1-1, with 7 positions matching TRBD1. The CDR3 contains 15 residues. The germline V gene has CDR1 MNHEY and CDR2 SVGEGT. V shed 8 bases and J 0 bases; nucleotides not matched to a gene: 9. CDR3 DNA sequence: TGTGCCAGCTTACCTTCGGGACAGCTGAACACTGAAGCTTTCTTT. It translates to CASLPSGQLNTEAFF.

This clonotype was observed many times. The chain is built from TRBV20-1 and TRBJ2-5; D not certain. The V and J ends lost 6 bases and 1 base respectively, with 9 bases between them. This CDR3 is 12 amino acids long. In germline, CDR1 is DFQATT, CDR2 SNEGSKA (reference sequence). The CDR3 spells CSAYKFQETQYF. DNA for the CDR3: TGCAGTGCGTACAAATTCCAAGAGACCCAGTACTTC.

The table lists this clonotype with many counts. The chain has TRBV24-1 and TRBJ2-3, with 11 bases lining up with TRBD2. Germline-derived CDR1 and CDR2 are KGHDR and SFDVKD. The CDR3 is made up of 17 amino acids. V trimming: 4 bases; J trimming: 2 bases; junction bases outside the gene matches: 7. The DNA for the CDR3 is TGTGCCACCAGTGACCCACTAGCGGGGGCCGACACAGATACGCAGTATTTT. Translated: CATSDPLAGADTDTQYF.

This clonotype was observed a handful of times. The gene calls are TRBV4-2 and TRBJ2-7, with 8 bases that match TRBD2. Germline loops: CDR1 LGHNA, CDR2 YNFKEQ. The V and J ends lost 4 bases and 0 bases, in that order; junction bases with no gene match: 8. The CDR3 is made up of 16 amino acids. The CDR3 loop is CASSPGLAQGSYEQYF. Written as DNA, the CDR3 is TGTGCCAGCAGCCCTGGACTAGCCCAGGGCTCCTACGAGCAGTACTTC.

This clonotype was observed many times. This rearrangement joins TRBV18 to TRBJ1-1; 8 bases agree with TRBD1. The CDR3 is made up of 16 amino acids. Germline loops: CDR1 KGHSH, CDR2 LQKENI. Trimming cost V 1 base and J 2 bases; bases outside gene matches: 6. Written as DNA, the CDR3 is TGTGCCAGCTCACCACGTGGGACAGGAGCTAACACTGAAGCTTTCTTT. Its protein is CASSPRGTGANTEAFF.

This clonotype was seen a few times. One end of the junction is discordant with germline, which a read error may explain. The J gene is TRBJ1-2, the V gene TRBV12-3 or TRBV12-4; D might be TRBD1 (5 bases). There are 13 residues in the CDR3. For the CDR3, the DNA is TGTGCCAGCAGTCCACCCGGACACTATGGCGACACCTTC. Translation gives CASSPPGHYGDTF.

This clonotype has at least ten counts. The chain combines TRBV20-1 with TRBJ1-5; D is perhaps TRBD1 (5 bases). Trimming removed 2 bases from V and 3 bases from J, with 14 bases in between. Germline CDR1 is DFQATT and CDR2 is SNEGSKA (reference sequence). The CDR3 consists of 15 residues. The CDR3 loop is CSARRRGASNQPQHF. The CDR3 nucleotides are TGCAGTGCTAGACGGCGTGGGGCGTCCAATCAGCCCCAGCATTTT.

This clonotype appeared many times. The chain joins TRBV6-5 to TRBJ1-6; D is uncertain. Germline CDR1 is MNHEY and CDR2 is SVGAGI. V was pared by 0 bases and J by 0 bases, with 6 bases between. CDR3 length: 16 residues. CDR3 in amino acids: CASSYSRSSYNSPLHF. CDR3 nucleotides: TGTGCCAGCAGTTACTCGCGGAGCTCCTATAATTCACCCCTCCACTTT.

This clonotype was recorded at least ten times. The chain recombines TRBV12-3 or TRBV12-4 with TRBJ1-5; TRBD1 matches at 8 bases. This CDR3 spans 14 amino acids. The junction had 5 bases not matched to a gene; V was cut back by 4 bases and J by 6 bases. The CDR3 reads CASSYDRGRQPQHF. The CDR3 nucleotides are TGTGCCAGCAGTTATGACAGGGGTCGTCAGCCCCAGCATTTT.

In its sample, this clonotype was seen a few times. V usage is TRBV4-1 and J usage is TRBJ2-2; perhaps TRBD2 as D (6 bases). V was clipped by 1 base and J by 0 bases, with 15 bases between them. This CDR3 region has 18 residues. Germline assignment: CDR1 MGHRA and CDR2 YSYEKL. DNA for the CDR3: TGCGCCAGCAGCCAAGGTCCCACACTAGCTTCGAACACCGGGGAGCTGTTTTTT. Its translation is CASSQGPTLASNTGELFF.

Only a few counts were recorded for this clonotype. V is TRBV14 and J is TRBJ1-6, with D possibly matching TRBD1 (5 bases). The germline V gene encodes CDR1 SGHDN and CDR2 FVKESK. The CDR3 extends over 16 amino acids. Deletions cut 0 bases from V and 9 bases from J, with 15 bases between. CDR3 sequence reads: CASSQDLTGVGSPLHF. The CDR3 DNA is TGTGCCAGCAGCCAAGATTTAACGGGGGTTGGTTCACCCCTCCACTTT.

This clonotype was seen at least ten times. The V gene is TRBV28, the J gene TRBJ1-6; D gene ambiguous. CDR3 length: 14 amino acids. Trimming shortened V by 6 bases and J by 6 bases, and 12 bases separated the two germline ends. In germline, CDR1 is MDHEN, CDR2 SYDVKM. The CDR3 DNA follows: TGTGCCAGCAGGGCAGGCATCGCTAATTCACCCCTCCACTTT. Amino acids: CASRAGIANSPLHF.

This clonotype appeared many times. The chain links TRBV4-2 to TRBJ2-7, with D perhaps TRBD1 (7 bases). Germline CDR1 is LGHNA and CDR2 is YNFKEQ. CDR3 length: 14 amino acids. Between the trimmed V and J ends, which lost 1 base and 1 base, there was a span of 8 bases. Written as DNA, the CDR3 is TGTGCCAGCAGCCAAGCAGGGGGGTCCTACGAGCAGTACTTC. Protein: CASSQAGGSYEQYF.